Below, one TCR beta chain is given with its context. Its matching antigen is unknown. This sample is drawn from a study of OX40 agonist ivuxolimab in advanced cancers. On the study more broadly: Of mixed ages from about 23 to 79 and averaging approximately 60 years, the group was about 86% male. Patients with prior anti-PD-1, anti-PD-L1 or anti-CTLA-4 therapy were eligible; 40% had some. Study conclusions and caveats: Researchers did not determine the expanded peripheral T cells' antigen specificity.

CDR1 is SGHTA and CDR2 is FQGTGA in the germline V gene. This CDR3 has 14 residues. V trimming: 4 bases; J trimming: 1 base; junction bases outside the gene matches: 3. Here immunoSEQ multiplex PCR was the method, and the copy in TCRdb shows in-frame clones only, minus some. Here the sample spans 100,000 or so clones, roughly 80% being singletons. The genes are TRBV7-3 and TRBJ1-1; TRBD1 matches 7 bases. The receptor's source is an adult with an advanced solid tumor such as melanoma, head and neck, liver or kidney cancer. The sequencing used CD4+ or CD8+ T cells sorted from blood, collected in a trial of the OX40 agonist ivuxolimab. The DNA for the CDR3 is TGTGCCAGCAGCTCGACAGGGCCGAACACTGAAGCTTTCTTT. This codes for CASSSTGPNTEAFF.